These T cell receptor beta chains were read from a single sample in a study of technical replicates of blood from a handful of donors. Libraries were prepared by immunoSEQ multiplex PCR; TCRdb keeps only in-frame clonotypes and omits some of them. The sample lists 75,000 to 85,000 clones; roughly four fifths were seen once. Material: PBMCs. All receptors derive from a human donor in good health. Some clones in this sample may be carry-over from other donors' samples. CDR3s include the opening cysteine and the closing phenylalanine or tryptophan. D genes are given only for firm matches. Size values are once, few and many counts, or a class for expanded clones, and some rows have none.

j_call clone_size v_call d_call cdr3_aa cdr3_nt
TRBJ2-7 NA TRBV18 TRBD1 CASSNQQGATDEQYF TGTGCCAGCTCGAACCAGCAGGGGGCCACGGACGAGCAGTACTTC
TRBJ1-2 NA TRBV29-1 NA CSVESEDYGYTF TGCAGCGTCGAGTCGGAGGACTATGGCTACACCTTC
TRBJ2-1 NA TRBV4-1 TRBD1 CASSPIGQGANEQFF TGCGCCAGCAGCCCGATCGGACAGGGCGCCAATGAGCAGTTCTTC
TRBJ1-1 NA TRBV7-2 TRBD1 CASSTNRGITEAFF TGTGCCAGCAGCACGAACAGGGGAATTACTGAAGCTTTCTTT
TRBJ2-7 NA TRBV10-3 TRBD2 CAISDPGLAGPSSYEQYF TGTGCCATCAGTGACCCTGGACTAGCGGGACCGAGCTCCTACGAGCAGTACTTC
TRBJ1-2 NA TRBV12-5 NA CASGLVSRHSYGYTF TGTGCTAGTGGTTTGGTATCGCGACATTCTTATGGCTACACCTTC
TRBJ2-7 NA TRBV29-1 NA CSVLDGAGEQYF TGCAGCGTCCTGGACGGTGCGGGGGAGCAGTACTTC
TRBJ1-4 NA TRBV2 TRBD1 CASSLGQLNEKLFF TGTGCCAGCAGTCTGGGACAGCTAAATGAAAAACTGTTTTTT
TRBJ2-7 NA TRBV7-2 TRBD1 CASSLSRVGTGGREQYF TGTGCCAGCAGCTTATCTCGGGTGGGGACAGGGGGCAGGGAGCAGTACTTC
TRBJ2-7 NA TRBV5-1 NA CASSFSQTGSYEQYF TGCGCCAGCAGCTTCTCACAGACCGGCTCCTACGAGCAGTACTTC
TRBJ2-7 NA TRBV7-9 TRBD1 CASSLAGTGSREQYF TGTGCCAGCAGCTTAGCCGGGACAGGCTCACGAGAGCAGTACTTC
TRBJ1-1 many TRBV30 NA CAWRAPTGNTEAFF TGTGCCTGGAGAGCCCCGACAGGGAACACTGAAGCTTTCTTT
TRBJ2-7 NA TRBV25-1 NA CASRSPETGLYEQYF TGTGCCAGCAGATCCCCGGAAACAGGGCTCTACGAGCAGTACTTC
TRBJ2-1 NA TRBV18 NA CASSPGRGVYNEQFF TGTGCCAGCTCACCAGGGAGGGGGGTCTACAATGAGCAGTTCTTC
TRBJ1-1 NA TRBV27 NA CAAQQRGGPNTEAFF TGTGCCGCGCAGCAGAGGGGGGGCCCGAACACTGAAGCTTTCTTT
TRBJ2-2 NA TRBV7-3 TRBD1 CASSSTGSGELFF TGTGCCAGCAGCTCGACAGGGTCCGGGGAGCTGTTTTTT
TRBJ2-7 NA TRBV29-1 NA CSVEDIVGEQYF TGCAGCGTTGAGGACATTGTGGGCGAGCAGTACTTC
TRBJ2-7 NA TRBV7-2 NA CASSSEWELRSYEQYF TGTGCCAGCAGCTCCGAATGGGAGCTTAGGTCCTACGAGCAGTACTTC
TRBJ2-5 NA TRBV27 TRBD2 CASSPGLAGAETQYF TGTGCCAGCAGTCCAGGACTAGCGGGGGCGGAGACCCAGTACTTC
TRBJ1-1 few TRBV5-6 NA CASSDTGQTAFF TGTGCCAGCAGCGACACAGGACAGACAGCTTTCTTT
TRBJ2-7 NA TRBV7-6 TRBD2 CASSPNSGGGPLEQYF TGTGCCAGCAGCCCCAACTCCGGGGGGGGGCCACTCGAGCAGTACTTC
TRBJ2-1 NA TRBV29-1 TRBD2 CSVEGASGSPNNEQFF TGCAGCGTTGAAGGCGCTAGCGGGAGCCCTAACAATGAGCAGTTCTTC
TRBJ2-1 NA TRBV7-9 TRBD2 CASSLSGVSGGGNEQFF TGTGCCAGCAGCTTATCTGGGGTGAGCGGGGGGGGCAATGAGCAGTTCTTC
TRBJ2-2 NA TRBV4-1 TRBD2 CASSLHSGRGTGELFF TGCGCCAGCAGCCTACATAGCGGGCGCGGCACCGGGGAGCTGTTTTTT
TRBJ2-1 NA TRBV5-6 NA CASSLGAYEQFF TGTGCCAGCAGCTTGGGGGCCTACGAGCAGTTCTTC
TRBJ1-1 NA TRBV19 TRBD1 CASSRRDSSTYEAFF TGTGCCAGTAGCCGTAGGGACAGCTCCACCTATGAAGCTTTCTTT
TRBJ2-3 NA TRBV7-2 NA CASITYSTDTQYF TGTGCCAGCATAACTTATAGCACAGATACGCAGTATTTT
TRBJ2-7 NA TRBV6-6 NA CASSFGQIATYEQYF TGTGCCAGCAGTTTTGGACAAATCGCCACCTACGAGCAGTACTTC